A single sample gave rise to the 25 T cell receptor beta chains below, sequenced in a study of T cell repertoires in cytomegalovirus infection. Their antigen targets remain unknown. TCRdb processed the reads anew with MiXCR; each CDR3 protein has one entry. The sample lists around 360,000 distinct CDR3 sequences, nearly 35% occurring once. This material consisted of cultured PBMCs, taken from culture after CMV antigen stimulation. The receptor source for this set is a human donor in good health (CMV status not recorded). Some clones in this sample may be carry-over from other donors' samples.

The genes are TRBV14 and TRBJ2-6; D remains ambiguous. The germline V gene has CDR1 SGHDN and CDR2 FVKESK. The CDR3 loop spans 16 amino acids. The germline V and J ends were trimmed by 0 bases and 4 bases, with 10 bases remaining between them. The CDR3 sequence is CASSQDLLLGANVLTF. For the CDR3, the DNA is TGTGCCAGCAGCCAAGACCTTCTGCTCGGGGCCAACGTCCTGACTTTC.

In this sample, this clonotype turned up many times. V gene TRBV7-9 combines with J gene TRBJ2-2; the D is unclear. The ends were cut back, 1 base at V and 4 bases at J, with 4 bases in the middle. Germline loops: CDR1 SEHNR, CDR2 FQNEAQ (reference sequence). CDR3 size: 13 residues. CDR3: CASSLGPTGELFF. CDR3 bases: TGTGCCAGCAGCTTAGGTCCCACCGGGGAGCTGTTTTTT.

This clonotype showed up just a few times. This chain joins TRBV7-2 and TRBJ2-7; 9 bases fit TRBD1. The junction had 17 bases not matched to a gene; V was cut back by 5 bases and J by 6 bases. Germline V lookup: CDR1 SGHTA, CDR2 FQGNSA. The length of the CDR3 is 17 residues. The CDR3 coding sequence is TGTGCCAGCAGCACCTGGGGCACCGGGACAGGGTACCCCGAGCAGTACTTC. Encoded protein: CASSTWGTGTGYPEQYF.

This sequence joins TRBV24-1 and TRBJ2-3; 8 nucleotides line up with TRBD2. CDR1 and CDR2 (germline): KGHDR, SFDVKD. The CDR3 runs 15 residues. V was pared by 5 bases and J by 0 bases, with 3 bases of the junction left unmatched. The CDR3 DNA reads TGTGCCACCAGTGCTGCGGGAGGTAGCACAGATACGCAGTATTTT. Residues: CATSAAGGSTDTQYF.

The V gene is TRBV7-2, the J gene TRBJ2-7; D may be TRBD1 or TRBD2 (5 bases each). CDR3 length: 14 amino acids. Trimming shortened V by 5 bases and J by 5 bases, and 16 bases separated the two germline ends. Germline loops: CDR1 SGHTA, CDR2 FQGNSA. This chain's CDR3 is CASSPNPRGHEQYF. For the CDR3, the DNA is TGTGCCAGCAGCCCCAACCCGAGGGGACACGAGCAGTACTTC.

The chain couples TRBV20-1 to TRBJ2-5, with D perhaps assigned TRBD1 or TRBD2 (5 bases each). This CDR3 is built from 14 residues. V was clipped by 6 bases and J by 4 bases, with 18 bases between them. The germline V gene encodes CDR1 DFQATT and CDR2 SNEGSKA (reference sequence). This CDR3 reads CSAKERGSSETQYF. The CDR3 DNA reads TGCAGTGCGAAAGAGAGGGGCAGCTCAGAGACCCAGTACTTC.

Only a few counts were recorded for this clonotype. The J gene is TRBJ1-3, the V gene TRBV6-5; D perhaps matches TRBD1 (6 bases). Germline V gene lookup returns CDR1 MNHEY and CDR2 SVGAGI. V was trimmed by 4 bases and J by 2 bases, leaving 12 bases between them. The CDR3 extends over 15 amino acids. This CDR3 is CASSSDGTTGNTIYF. The CDR3 DNA follows: TGTGCCAGCAGTTCCGACGGGACAACTGGAAACACCATATATTTT.

The chain employs TRBV7-2 and TRBJ2-1; D ambiguous. V lost 3 bases, J lost 3 bases, and 12 bases lay in between. The length of the CDR3 is 15 residues. In germline, CDR1 is SGHTA, CDR2 FQGNSA. CDR3: CASSFSEEFYNEQFF. CDR3 nucleotide sequence: TGTGCCAGCAGCTTCTCCGAGGAGTTCTACAATGAGCAGTTCTTC.

DNA for the CDR3: TGTGCCAGCAGTGATGTGACTAAAACCTACGAGCAGTACTTC. Protein sequence: CASSDVTKTYEQYF. The chain has TRBV25-1 and TRBJ2-7; perhaps TRBD2 as D (5 bases). Looked up from germline, CDR1 is MGHDK and CDR2 is SYGVNS. This CDR3 contains 14 residues. V gave up 3 bases and J gave up 2 bases, with 11 bases separating them.

This clonotype turned up a few times. J is TRBJ2-2 and V is TRBV11-2; D possibly corresponds to TRBD1 (6 bases). Germline loops: CDR1 SGHAT, CDR2 FQNNGV. The CDR3 covers 17 residues. The V gene lost 2 bases and the J gene lost 0 bases, with 13 bases spanning the gap. DNA for the CDR3: TGTGCCAGCAGCTTAAAGGTTTCAGGGGCGAACACCGGGGAGCTGTTTTTT. Its protein product is CASSLKVSGANTGELFF.

The chain is built from TRBV12-3 or TRBV12-4 and TRBJ2-3; D is unclear. V lost 5 bases to trimming and J lost 2 bases, with 8 bases between them. The CDR3 runs to 13 residues. The CDR3 spells CASSPSNTDTQYF. CDR3 in DNA: TGTGCCAGCAGTCCGTCCAACACAGATACGCAGTATTTT.

The rearrangement joins TRBV12-3 or TRBV12-4 to TRBJ1-2; D is unclear. V was clipped by 2 bases and J by 7 bases, with 20 bases between them. The CDR3 is 16 amino acids. DNA of the CDR3: TGTGCCAGCAGTTTACGGGTCACCCACCTCAGAGGTGGCTACACCTTC. Translating gives CASSLRVTHLRGGYTF.

The rearrangement uses TRBV4-2 and TRBJ1-2; 8 positions match TRBD1. The V gene end was trimmed by 4 bases and the J gene end by 3 bases; junction bases not matched to a gene: 7. Germline loops: CDR1 LGHNA, CDR2 YNFKEQ. CDR3 size: 15 residues. CDR3 DNA: TGTGCCAGCAGCCCCTCGGGACAGGAGGACTATGGCTACACCTTC. Its translation is CASSPSGQEDYGYTF.

The chain combines TRBV27 with TRBJ2-7, with TRBD2 as a possible D gene (5 bases). V gave up 8 bases and J gave up 4 bases, with 33 bases separating them. Germline assignment: CDR1 MNHEY and CDR2 SMNVEV (reference sequence). The CDR3 runs 19 residues. The CDR3 sequence: CASRQARTRRKGRSYEQYF. CDR3 DNA sequence: TGTGCCAGCCGTCAAGCGCGGACTCGCCGTAAAGGTAGAAGTTACGAGCAGTACTTC.

This clonotype showed up many times. This chain joins TRBV7-2 and TRBJ2-1; 7 nucleotides line up with TRBD2. The CDR3 sequence is 15 residues long. V was clipped by 5 bases and J by 4 bases; unmatched bases: 8. Germline CDR1 is SGHTA and CDR2 is FQGNSA. The CDR3 sequence is CASSENSGLYNEQFF. The CDR3 DNA is TGTGCCAGCAGCGAAAATAGCGGGCTTTACAATGAGCAGTTCTTC.

This clonotype was counted a few times. This chain connects TRBV2 to TRBJ2-6; tentatively, D is TRBD2 (6 bases). There are 19 residues in the CDR3. V was cut by 2 bases and J by 1 base, with 18 bases left in between. From germline, CDR1 is SNHLY and CDR2 FYNNEI. The CDR3 coding sequence is TGTGCCAGCAGTGAATGGCGGGGCCGGACCGTTTCTGGGGCCAACGTCCTGACTTTC. This codes for CASSEWRGRTVSGANVLTF.

The chain combines TRBV19 with TRBJ2-5, with 11 bases aligning to TRBD1. The junction had 2 bases not matched to a gene; V was cut back by 8 bases and J by 3 bases. This CDR3 is built from 13 residues. Germline V CDR1 and CDR2: LNHDA, SQIVND (reference sequence). CDR3 nucleotide sequence: TGTGCCAGTTGGGACAGGGGGAAAGAGACCCAGTACTTC. This gives the protein CASWDRGKETQYF.

The table lists this clonotype with a few counts. This chain joins TRBV11-2 and TRBJ2-5; D gene unclear. Deletions cut 5 bases from V and 2 bases from J, with 15 bases between. The CDR3 is 15 amino acids. Germline-derived CDR1 and CDR2 are SGHAT and FQNNGV. CDR3 coding DNA: TGTGCCAGCAGCCCCCGCGGCGGAGAACAAGAGACCCAGTACTTC. Its translation: CASSPRGGEQETQYF.

The table lists this clonotype with a few counts. The chain employs TRBV4-3 and TRBJ2-2; D gene unclear. The germline V and J ends were trimmed by 4 bases and 10 bases, with 16 bases remaining between them. The germline V gene encodes CDR1 LGHNA and CDR2 YSLEER. The CDR3 totals 14 residues. CDR3 amino acids: CASSRTSVVAELFF. The CDR3 DNA reads TGCGCCAGCAGCCGAACCTCAGTTGTCGCGGAGCTGTTTTTT.

The chain uses TRBV19 and TRBJ1-5, with a weak D call TRBD1 (5 bases). This CDR3 is 15 amino acids long. Germline V lookup: CDR1 LNHDA, CDR2 SQIVND (reference sequence). V dropped 3 bases and J dropped 6 bases, with 15 bases sitting between them. CDR3 residues: CASSIIGGAVQPQHF. The CDR3 region has the DNA TGTGCCAGTAGTATTATCGGGGGAGCCGTTCAGCCCCAGCATTTT.

This clonotype has only a few counts. The J gene is TRBJ1-5, the V gene TRBV7-2; weak D call: TRBD1 (5 bases). The germline gives CDR1 SGHTA, CDR2 FQGNSA. V shed 3 bases and J shed 0 bases, with 12 bases lying between them. The length of the CDR3 is 16 residues. CDR3 loop: CASSLQGTYSNQPQHF. The CDR3 DNA reads as TGTGCCAGCAGCTTGCAGGGAACCTATAGCAATCAGCCCCAGCATTTT.

The rearrangement joins TRBV3-1 to TRBJ1-1; a weak D match, TRBD1 (5 bases). CDR1 and CDR2 (germline): LGHDT, YNNKEL (reference sequence). The length of the CDR3 is 16 residues. The germline V and J ends were trimmed by 0 bases and 0 bases, with 11 bases remaining between them. The CDR3 is CASSQETSGVNTEAFF. As DNA, the CDR3 is TGTGCCAGCAGCCAAGAGACATCGGGGGTGAACACTGAAGCTTTCTTT. The whole variable domain, filled in from reference TRBV3-1 and TRBJ1-1, reads DTAVSQTPKYLVTQMGNDKSIKCEQNLGHDTMYWYKQDSKKFLKIMFSYNNKELIINETVPNRFSPKSPDKAHLNLHINSLELGDSAVYFCASSQETSGVNTEAFFGQGTRLTVV.

This clonotype occurred many times. This chain connects TRBV7-2 to TRBJ2-3, with TRBD2 identical over 7 bases. V lost 5 bases to trimming and J lost 1 base; unmatched junction nucleotides: 3. The germline CDR1 and CDR2 sequences are SGHTA and FQGNSA. CDR3 length equals 14 residues. The CDR3 sequence: CASSPTSGTDTQYF. CDR3 nucleotide sequence: TGTGCCAGCAGCCCTACTAGCGGCACAGATACGCAGTATTTT.

The genes are TRBV7-2 and TRBJ1-1; D is possibly TRBD1 (5 bases). The CDR3 loop spans 14 amino acids. Trimming stripped 10 bases from V and 1 base from J, with 16 bases between. Germline loops: CDR1 SGHTA, CDR2 FQGNSA. CDR3 nucleotides: TGTGCCACCGGCCGAGGACATGGGAACACTGAAGCTTTCTTT. Its translation is CATGRGHGNTEAFF.

The chain has TRBV10-3 and TRBJ2-7; 12 nucleotides align to TRBD1. J lost 6 bases, V lost 0 bases, and 3 bases had no gene match. Germline loops: CDR1 ENHRY, CDR2 SYGVKD. The CDR3 totals 15 residues. For the CDR3, the DNA is TGTGCCATCAGTGAGTCGGGGACAGGGGGCGGCGAGCAGTACTTC. It codes for CAISESGTGGGEQYF.